Below are 2 T cell receptor beta chains sequenced from a single sample in a study of T cell changes during pregnancy in multiple sclerosis. Method: immunoSEQ multiplex PCR; TCRdb's copy keeps in-frame clones and lacks some. Seen here are around 110,000 clones, 91% observed once, and the top ten hold about 1.5%. Sequencing was performed on peripheral blood, taken before pregnancy. Receptors originate from a female donor with multiple sclerosis, enrolled in a pregnancy study.

This clone appeared a single time. The rearrangement uses TRBV30 and TRBJ1-3; 7 nucleotides match TRBD1. The CDR3 sequence is 13 residues long. Germline V lookup: CDR1 GTSNPN, CDR2 SVGIG (reference sequence). With V trimmed by 7 bases and J by 4 bases, 7 bases remained unmatched. The CDR3, as DNA: TGTGCCTATGACAGGGCTGGGGGAAACACCATATATTTT. This translates into CAYDRAGGNTIYF.

This clone showed up just once. V is TRBV9 and J is TRBJ1-1; weak D call: TRBD1 (5 bases). V was pared by 0 bases and J by 0 bases, with 9 bases between. From germline, CDR1 is SGDLS and CDR2 YYNGEE. The CDR3 length is 15 residues. CDR3 in amino acids: CASSVGVGVNTEAFF. The CDR3 coding sequence is TGTGCCAGCAGCGTAGGGGTAGGGGTGAACACTGAAGCTTTCTTT.